This T cell receptor (beta chain) was sequenced during a study of shared clonotypes between healthy human individuals. For the study at large: Per-donor plates numbered three CD4 naive, three CD4 memory, two CD8 naive and one CD8 memory.

Concerning this clone: Its antigen is undetermined.

Terminally differentiated effector memory CD45RA+ cells were excluded from the naive CD8 cells, which were CD45RO-negative and positively selected for CCR7. Method: immunoSEQ multiplex PCR; TCRdb's copy keeps in-frame clones and lacks some. This table has roughly 2.1 million clones, approximately 94% appearing once. The study, taken as a whole, reports: Naive subsets generally had larger estimated richness than memory subsets. The four-donor shared clonotypes exceeded non-shared clonotypes in generation probability, with non-shared ones scoring lower. Sampling involved blood alone; tissue repertoires likely differ.

Sequenced sample: naive CD8+ T cells from PBMCs. The receptor's source is a man younger than 30 in good health. Some clones in this sample may be carry-over from other donors' samples.

The CDR3 nucleotides read TGTGCCATCAGTGAGTCATCCCTATCCTCCTACGAGCAGTACTTC. Translation gives CAISESSLSSYEQYF. The chain is built from TRBV10-3 and TRBJ2-7, with D unresolved. Deletions cut 0 bases from V and 0 bases from J, with 9 bases between. The length of the CDR3 is 15 residues. The germline gives CDR1 ENHRY, CDR2 SYGVKD.